This T cell receptor beta chain was retrieved from a study of Graves' ophthalmopathy and Graves' hyperthyroidism. Remarks on this clonotype: The antigen is not known.

There are 15 residues in the CDR3. From germline, CDR1 is DFQATT and CDR2 SNEGSKA (reference sequence). The J segment lost 0 bases and the V segment lost 1 base, leaving 5 bases of the junction unmatched. Amplified material comprised TCR beta CDR3 regions derived from RNA transcripts. Scientists carried out first-round RT-PCR using HTBI primers and then a second-round multiplex PCR. TCRdb reanalysed the multiplex PCR reads using MiXCR and keeps one entry per CDR3 protein. The table includes approximately 700,000 distinct CDR3 sequences, 40% detected once. Study observations and caveats: In blood, most expanded thyroid clonotypes above 0.001 frequency were also detected.

Source material: peripheral blood. The chain joins TRBV20-1 to TRBJ1-2, with TRBD1 matching 7 bases. This TCR derives from an adult man with Graves' ophthalmopathy. The CDR3 loop is CSARGSTGSNYGYTF. CDR3 nucleotides: TGCAGTGCTAGAGGCTCGACAGGGTCTAACTATGGCTACACCTTC.